Shown below are 8 T cell receptor beta chains from a single sample sequenced in a study of T cell responses to AZD1222 COVID-19 vaccine. Some clones are missing from TCRdb's copy, which holds only in-frame ones; the method was immunoSEQ multiplex PCR. The table records 100,000 to 150,000 clones, 87% of them present only once. The starting material was peripheral blood, obtained on day 0 of AZD1222 vaccination. Source of these receptors: an adult in good health.

V usage is TRBV3-1 (or the pseudogene TRBV3-2) and J usage is TRBJ2-2; D may be TRBD2 (5 bases). Germline V lookup: CDR1 LGHDT, CDR2 YNNKEL (reference sequence). The CDR3 consists of 14 residues. V gave up 0 bases and J gave up 6 bases, with 8 bases separating them. CDR3 residues: CASSQDLRAGELFF. DNA for the CDR3: TGTGCCAGCAGCCAAGATTTGAGGGCCGGGGAGCTGTTTTTT.

There are a few counts of this clone. The rearrangement joins TRBV5-4 to TRBJ1-4; D ambiguous. The CDR3 spans 16 residues. With 4 bases removed from V and 3 bases from J, the gap between germline ends came to 16 bases. Germline lookup yields CDR1 SGHNT and CDR2 YYREEE (reference sequence). CDR3 bases: TGTGCCAGCAGCCCGAGAGGGAGGGTGGCTAATGAAAAACTGTTTTTT. Amino acid sequence: CASSPRGRVANEKLFF.

The chain recombines TRBV7-9 with TRBJ2-5, with D hard to call. Between the trimmed V and J ends, which lost 5 bases and 5 bases, there was a span of 12 bases. The CDR3 totals 13 residues. Germline V gene lookup returns CDR1 SEHNR and CDR2 FQNEAQ (reference sequence). CDR3 sequence (DNA): TGTGCCAGCAGCCCCACCGGGCTGGAGACCCAGTACTTC. It codes for CASSPTGLETQYF. Full variable domain (outside the CDR3, taken from reference TRBV7-9 and TRBJ2-5): DTGVSQNPRHKITKRGQNVTFRCDPISEHNRLYWYRQTLGQGPEFLTYFQNEAQLEKSRLLSDRFSAERPKGSFSTLEIQRTEQGDSAMYLCASSPTGLETQYFGPGTRLLVL.

This clone was recorded only once. The rearrangement uses TRBV4-1 and TRBJ2-5; a weak D match, TRBD1 (6 bases). Germline-derived CDR1 and CDR2 are MGHRA and YSYEKL. This CDR3 is built from 16 residues. V was cut by 4 bases and J by 4 bases, with 19 bases left in between. The CDR3 loop is CASSRPLLGRGETQYF. CDR3 coding DNA: TGCGCCAGCAGCCGCCCTTTATTGGGCAGGGGAGAGACCCAGTACTTC.

The rearrangement uses TRBV7-8 and TRBJ1-3; TRBD1 matches 11 bases. Germline V gene lookup returns CDR1 SGHVS and CDR2 FQNEAQ. The CDR3 is made up of 16 amino acids. V shed 1 base and J 10 bases; nucleotides not matched to a gene: 9. CDR3 nucleotide sequence: TGTGCCAGCAGCTTAGACCGGGGACAGGGGGGAAGGACCATATATTTT. This gives the protein CASSLDRGQGGRTIYF.

This chain uses TRBV7-3 with TRBJ2-2; 7 positions match TRBD1. With 5 bases clipped from V and 0 bases from J, the junction kept 6 bases outside the gene matches. The CDR3 is made up of 16 amino acids. Per the germline V gene, CDR1 is SGHTA and CDR2 is FQGTGA. The CDR3 DNA is TGTGCCAGCAGCACCCGACAGGGTGCGAACACCGGGGAGCTGTTTTTT. As protein: CASSTRQGANTGELFF.

The rearrangement joins TRBV5-4 to TRBJ2-2; a weak D match, TRBD2 (6 bases). CDR1 and CDR2 (germline): SGHNT, YYREEE (reference sequence). This CDR3 is 14 amino acids long. The V end lost 3 bases, the J end lost 4 bases, and 10 bases lay between the germline ends. The CDR3 DNA follows: TGTGCCAGCAGCTGGGGACTTTCCACCGGGGAGCTGTTTTTT. Amino acid sequence: CASSWGLSTGELFF. The full variable domain, in which reference TRBV5-4 and TRBJ2-2 provide the parts outside the CDR3, is ETGVTQSPTHLIKTRGQQVTLRCSSQSGHNTVSWYQQALGQGPQFIFQYYREEENGRGNFPPRFSGLQFPNYSSELNVNALELDDSALYLCASSWGLSTGELFFGEGSRLTVL.

J is TRBJ2-2 and V is TRBV28; no reliable D call. The ends were cut back, 3 bases at V and 6 bases at J, with 14 bases in the middle. CDR3 length: 15 amino acids. Germline V gives CDR1 MDHEN, CDR2 SYDVKM. CDR3: CASSFPGRPAGELFF. CDR3 bases: TGTGCCAGCAGTTTCCCAGGACGTCCCGCCGGGGAGCTGTTTTTT.